This T cell receptor beta chain emerged from a study of blood T cell repertoires in COVID-19. On the study more broadly: COVID-19 samples collected from the United States, Italy and Spain covered acute and convalescent phases. In each case, the material was cDNA or gDNA derived from T cells, B-cell-depleted T cells, or PBMCs.

Patients of the Seattle cohort, enrolled during active infection, were followed longitudinally. Authors' processing steps: Estimated nucleated cell counts came from reference gene primer amplification. Clones were sequenced by immunoSEQ multiplex PCR, and TCRdb holds only the in-frame ones, with some missing. That table gives V, J and clone size, and the DNA gave D and trimming. Of 250,000 to 300,000 clones in the sample, 86% were seen once. CDR3 length equals 14 residues. Deletions cut 0 bases from V and 5 bases from J, with 11 bases between. Germline lookup yields CDR1 SGDLS and CDR2 YYNGEE. This clone appeared a few times.

This clonotype was sampled from a woman between 65 and 79 years old with COVID-19, enrolled during active disease. Sequences were obtained from peripheral blood. V and J are TRBV9 and TRBJ1-1; no reliable D call. CDR3 loop: CASSVATTETEAFF. CDR3 DNA: TGTGCCAGCAGCGTAGCTACGACGGAGACTGAAGCTTTCTTT.